This TCR beta chain was captured by sequencing in a study of beta chain features in type 1 diabetes. Study background: The study examined 107,917,701 sorted cells across all samples. Overall study findings and caveats: Among patients with Type 1 diabetes, TCRB CDR3s were moderately but significantly shorter in every one of the four CD4+ subsets. Highly expressing activated T cells could be over-counted with a cDNA template.

A remark on this clone: Its antigen is unidentified.

The study reverse transcribed the entire isolated RNA, so it sequenced expressed TCRB transcripts. This table comes from immunoSEQ multiplex PCR, and its TCRdb copy is limited to in-frame clones, with some not included. The sample holds under 950,000 clones, 17% seen once. Material: naive CD4+ T cells from blood. The sequence came from a young woman in good health.

The CDR3 DNA sequence: TGTGCCAGCAGCGCTGACAGGGCTCATCCAACAGATACGCAGTATTTT. Protein sequence: CASSADRAHPTDTQYF. The chain is built from TRBV5-6 and TRBJ2-3; TRBD1 matches at 7 bases. With V trimmed by 4 bases and J by 3 bases, 11 bases remained unmatched. CDR3 length equals 16 residues. Germline V lookup: CDR1 SGHDT, CDR2 YYEEEE. Full variable domain (missing parts from reference TRBV5-6 and TRBJ2-3): DAGVTQSPTHLIKTRGQQVTLRCSPKSGHDTVSWYQQALGQGPQFIFQYYEEEERQRGNFPDRFSGHQFPNYSSELNVNALLLGDSALYLCASSADRAHPTDTQYFGPGTRLTVL.